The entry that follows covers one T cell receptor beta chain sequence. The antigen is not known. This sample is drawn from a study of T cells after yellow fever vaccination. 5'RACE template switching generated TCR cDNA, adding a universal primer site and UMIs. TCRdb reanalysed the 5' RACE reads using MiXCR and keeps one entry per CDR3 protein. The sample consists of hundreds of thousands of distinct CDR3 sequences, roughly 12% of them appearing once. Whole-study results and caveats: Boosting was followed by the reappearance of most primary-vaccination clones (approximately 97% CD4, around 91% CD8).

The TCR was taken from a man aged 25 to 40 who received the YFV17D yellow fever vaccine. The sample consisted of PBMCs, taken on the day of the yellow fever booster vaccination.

CDR3 nucleotides: TGTGCCAGCAGCTTAGAACAGGGCTGGAGCAATCAGCCCCAGCATTTT. Amino acids: CASSLEQGWSNQPQHF. The chain recombines TRBV7-8 with TRBJ1-5; possibly TRBD1 for D (6 bases). Per germline, CDR1 SGHVS and CDR2 FQNEAQ. The CDR3 loop spans 16 amino acids. Trimming removed 1 base from V and 1 base from J, with 11 bases in between.